Reported below is one TCR beta chain. No antigen is known for it. This sample is drawn from a study of naive and memory T cell subsets. Findings of the study overall: Clonotypes are single alpha or beta chains, not paired receptors.

Two oligonucleotides, mixed equimolar, formed the beta constant-region primer covering TRBC1 and TRBC2. Four rounds of PCR amplified the ligated cDNA using nested alpha and beta constant-region primers plus SP2. A single record per CDR3 protein comes from TCRdb applying MiXCR to the UMI-ligation and nested PCR reads. The top ten hold approximately 0.87% of the sample, which has around 110,000 distinct CDR3 sequences, roughly 32% seen once. The TCR comes from a human donor in good health. The sample taken for sequencing was central memory CD4+ T cells from blood.

The CDR3 DNA reads TGTGCCAGCAGCCAAGAAACAGGGTCTCTGGGGGAGCAGTACTTC. Protein sequence: CASSQETGSLGEQYF. The chain uses TRBV14 and TRBJ2-7; tentatively, D is TRBD1 (6 bases). The germline V and J ends were trimmed by 0 bases and 7 bases, with 16 bases remaining between them. Per germline, CDR1 SGHDN and CDR2 FVKESK. The CDR3 totals 15 residues.